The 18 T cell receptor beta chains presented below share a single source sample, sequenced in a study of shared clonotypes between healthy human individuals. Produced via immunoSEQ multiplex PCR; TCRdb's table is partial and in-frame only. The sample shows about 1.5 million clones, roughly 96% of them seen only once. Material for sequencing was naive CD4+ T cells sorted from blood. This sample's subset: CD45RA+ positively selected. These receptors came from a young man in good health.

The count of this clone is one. The CDR3, as DNA: TGTGCCAGCAGTGTTCTCGGGGGGGCCAAAAACATTCAGTACTTC. It codes for CASSVLGGAKNIQYF. The chain employs TRBV6-6 and TRBJ2-4; 7 nucleotides align to TRBD2. V trimming: 5 bases; J trimming: 1 base; junction bases outside the gene matches: 5. The V gene's germline CDR1 is MNHNY and CDR2 SVGAGI (reference sequence). CDR3 length equals 15 residues.

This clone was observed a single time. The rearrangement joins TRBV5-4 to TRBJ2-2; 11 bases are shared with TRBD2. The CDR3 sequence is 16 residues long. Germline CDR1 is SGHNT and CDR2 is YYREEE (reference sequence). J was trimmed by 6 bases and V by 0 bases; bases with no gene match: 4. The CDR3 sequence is CASSLALAGVSGELFF. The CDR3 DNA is TGTGCCAGCAGCTTGGCACTAGCGGGAGTTTCCGGGGAGCTGTTTTTT.

The CDR3 here is CASSYTPDSGANVLTF. Written as DNA, the CDR3 is TGTGCCAGCAGTTACACACCAGACTCTGGGGCCAACGTCCTGACTTTC. This rearrangement joins TRBV6-5 to TRBJ2-6; D remains unclear. The germline V gene has CDR1 MNHEY and CDR2 SVGAGI. This CDR3 region has 16 residues. The V end was cut by 2 bases, the J end by 0 bases, with 8 bases between.

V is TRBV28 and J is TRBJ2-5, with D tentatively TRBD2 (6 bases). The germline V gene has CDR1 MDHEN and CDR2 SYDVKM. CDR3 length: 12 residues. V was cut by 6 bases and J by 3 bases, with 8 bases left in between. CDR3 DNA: TGTGCCAGCAGCCGGGGGAAAGAGACCCAGTACTTC. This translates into CASSRGKETQYF.

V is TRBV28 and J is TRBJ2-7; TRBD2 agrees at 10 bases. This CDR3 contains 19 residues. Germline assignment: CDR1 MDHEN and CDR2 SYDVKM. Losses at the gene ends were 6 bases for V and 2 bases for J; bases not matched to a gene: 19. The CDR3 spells CASSTKLGLAAGVTYEQYF. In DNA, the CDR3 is TGTGCCAGCAGCACCAAACTTGGACTAGCGGCCGGCGTTACCTACGAGCAGTACTTC.

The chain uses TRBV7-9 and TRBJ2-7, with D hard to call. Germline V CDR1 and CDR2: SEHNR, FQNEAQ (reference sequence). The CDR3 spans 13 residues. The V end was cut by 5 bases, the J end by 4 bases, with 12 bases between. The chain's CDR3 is CASSLRREYEQYF. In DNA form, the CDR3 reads TGTGCCAGCAGCCTCCGCCGCGAATACGAGCAGTACTTC.

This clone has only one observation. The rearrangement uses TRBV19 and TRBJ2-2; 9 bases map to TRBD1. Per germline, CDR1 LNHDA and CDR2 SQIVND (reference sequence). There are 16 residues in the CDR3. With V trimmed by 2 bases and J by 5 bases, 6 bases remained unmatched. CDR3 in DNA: TGTGCCAGTAGTATAAGGTACAGGGGGCGGACCGGGGAGCTGTTTTTT. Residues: CASSIRYRGRTGELFF.

The CDR3 reads CASSLLPGELFF. The CDR3 bases are TGTGCCAGCAGTTTACTACCCGGGGAGCTGTTTTTT. The rearrangement uses TRBV28 and TRBJ2-2; unclear D gene. Germline CDR1 is MDHEN and CDR2 is SYDVKM. This CDR3 contains 12 residues. V was shortened by 2 bases and J by 6 bases, with 4 bases between the two germline ends.

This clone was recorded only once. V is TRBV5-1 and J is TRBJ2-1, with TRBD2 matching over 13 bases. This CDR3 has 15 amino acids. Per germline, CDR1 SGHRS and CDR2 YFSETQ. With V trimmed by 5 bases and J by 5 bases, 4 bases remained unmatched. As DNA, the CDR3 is TGCGCCAGCAGTTTCGGGACTAGCGGGAACAATGAGCAGTTCTTC. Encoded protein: CASSFGTSGNNEQFF.

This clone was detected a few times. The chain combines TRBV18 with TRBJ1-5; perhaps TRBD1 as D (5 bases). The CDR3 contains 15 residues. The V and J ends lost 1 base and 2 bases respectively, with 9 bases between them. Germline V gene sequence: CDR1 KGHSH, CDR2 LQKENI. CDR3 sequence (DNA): TGTGCCAGCTCACCACAGGGGCTGGGCAATCAGCCCCAGCATTTT. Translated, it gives CASSPQGLGNQPQHF.

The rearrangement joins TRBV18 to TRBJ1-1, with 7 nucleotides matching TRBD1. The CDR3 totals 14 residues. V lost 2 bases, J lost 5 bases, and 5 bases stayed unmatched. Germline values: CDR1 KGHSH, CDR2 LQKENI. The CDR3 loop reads CASSPLQGSTEAFF. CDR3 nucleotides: TGTGCCAGCTCACCATTACAGGGGTCGACTGAAGCTTTCTTT.

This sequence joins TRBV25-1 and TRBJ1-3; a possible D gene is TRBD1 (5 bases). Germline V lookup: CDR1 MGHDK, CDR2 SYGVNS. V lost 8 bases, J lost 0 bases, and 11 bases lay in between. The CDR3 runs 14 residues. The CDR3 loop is CASQPGGSGNTIYF. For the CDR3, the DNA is TGTGCCAGCCAACCCGGGGGCTCTGGAAACACCATATATTTT.

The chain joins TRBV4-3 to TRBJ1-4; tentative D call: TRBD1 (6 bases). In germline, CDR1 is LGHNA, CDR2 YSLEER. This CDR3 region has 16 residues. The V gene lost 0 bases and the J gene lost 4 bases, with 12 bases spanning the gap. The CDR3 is CASSQDGQGLNEKLFF. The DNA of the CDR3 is TGCGCCAGCAGCCAAGATGGGCAGGGGCTTAATGAAAAACTGTTTTTT.

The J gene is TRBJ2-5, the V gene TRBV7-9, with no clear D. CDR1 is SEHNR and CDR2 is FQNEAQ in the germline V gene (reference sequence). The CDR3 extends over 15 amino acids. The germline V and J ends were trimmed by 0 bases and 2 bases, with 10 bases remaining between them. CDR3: CASSLASGQQETQYF. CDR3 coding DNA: TGTGCCAGCAGCTTAGCATCAGGTCAGCAAGAGACCCAGTACTTC.

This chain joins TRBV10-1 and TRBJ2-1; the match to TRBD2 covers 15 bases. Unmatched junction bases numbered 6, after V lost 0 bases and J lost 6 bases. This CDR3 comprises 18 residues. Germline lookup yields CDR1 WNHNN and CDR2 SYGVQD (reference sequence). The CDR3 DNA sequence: TGCGCCAGCAGTGAGTCGACAATGGGACTAGCGGGAGGCAATGAGCAGTTCTTC. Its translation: CASSESTMGLAGGNEQFF.

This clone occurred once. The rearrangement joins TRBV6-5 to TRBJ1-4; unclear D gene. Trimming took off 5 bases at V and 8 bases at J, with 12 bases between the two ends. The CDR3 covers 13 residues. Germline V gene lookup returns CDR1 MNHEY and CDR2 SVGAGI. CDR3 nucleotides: TGTGCCAGCAGTCTCGCCCAGGCGGAAAAACTGTTTTTT. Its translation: CASSLAQAEKLFF.

The chain's CDR3 is CASSRDGPSTDTQYF. Written as DNA, the CDR3 is TGCGCCAGCAGCCGGGACGGTCCTAGCACAGATACGCAGTATTTT. V usage is TRBV5-1 and J usage is TRBJ2-3; D tentatively fits TRBD1 or TRBD2 (5 bases each). Germline V gives CDR1 SGHRS, CDR2 YFSETQ. V lost 4 bases and J 0 bases, leaving 12 bases between the germline ends. The CDR3 runs to 15 residues.

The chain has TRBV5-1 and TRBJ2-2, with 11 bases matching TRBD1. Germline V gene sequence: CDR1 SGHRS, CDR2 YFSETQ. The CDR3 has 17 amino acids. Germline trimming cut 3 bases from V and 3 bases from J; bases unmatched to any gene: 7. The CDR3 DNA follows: TGCGCCAGCAGCTCCCAACCGGGACAGGGGGACACCGGGGAGCTGTTTTTT. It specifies CASSSQPGQGDTGELFF.